The rows below give T cell receptor beta chains drawn from one sample of a study of Ad26.COV2.S vaccination and SARS-CoV-2 variants. Assay used: immunoSEQ multiplex PCR; TCRdb lists only in-frame clones, some missing. The sample records about 350,000 clones, 70% to 90% being singletons. Specimen: peripheral blood, collected in a trial of Ad26.COV2.S vaccine versus placebo. The source of these receptors is a person between 18 and 60 years old who received the Ad26.COV2.S COVID-19 vaccine or a placebo. CDR3s include the opening cysteine and the closing phenylalanine or tryptophan. A D gene is named only where the DNA matches it firmly. Not every row has a clone size; where given, it reads once, few, many or a size class.

j_call clone_size cdr3_length d_call v_call cdr3_nt cdr3_aa
TRBJ2-2 . 14 . TRBV19 TGTGCCAGTAGTATACAGGGGAGCACCGGGGAGCTGTTTTTT CASSIQGSTGELFF
TRBJ1-3 . 14 . TRBV2 TGTGCCAGCACCCAAGGCAATAGGGGAAACACCATATATTTT CASTQGNRGNTIYF
TRBJ2-3 . 16 . TRBV24-1 TGTGCCACCAGTGATTTAACTTCTATCGGGACAGATACGCAGTATTTT CATSDLTSIGTDTQYF
TRBJ2-3 . 16 . TRBV24-1 TGTGCCACCAGTGATCGGGACATCCTTGGCACAGATACGCAGTATTTT CATSDRDILGTDTQYF
TRBJ1-1 . 15 . TRBV7-2 TGTGCCAGCACCCGACGGAACGACGGGGACACTGAAGCTTTCTTT CASTRRNDGDTEAFF
TRBJ1-2 few 13 . TRBV12-3/TRBV12-4 TGTGCCAGCAGTTTAGGGCAGGGTTATGGCTACACCTTC CASSLGQGYGYTF
TRBJ2-3 . 17 . TRBV4-1 TGCGCCAGCAGCCAAGATTGGGCGGGGGCCGTAGCAGATACGCAGTATTTT CASSQDWAGAVADTQYF
TRBJ2-7 . 15 . TRBV19 TGTGCCAGTAGTGCTAGACAAGGGAACCTCTACGAGCAGTACTTC CASSARQGNLYEQYF
TRBJ2-1 once 14 . TRBV5-4 TGTGCCAGCAGCCCCGGTGGGACCCAGGATGAGCAGTTCTTC CASSPGGTQDEQFF
TRBJ1-5 . 13 . TRBV28 TGTGCCAGCAGACAGATAAGGGGTCAGCCCCAGCATTTT CASRQIRGQPQHF
TRBJ1-5 . 17 TRBD1 TRBV6-2/TRBV6-3 TGTGCCAGCAGTTACCTCCTCGGACAGGGGGAGGGTCAGCCCCAGCATTTT CASSYLLGQGEGQPQHF
TRBJ1-6 . 13 . TRBV4-3 TGCGCCAGCAGCCAGGGGACGGGATCACCCCTCCACTTT CASSQGTGSPLHF
TRBJ2-7 . 15 TRBD1 TRBV3-1/TRBV3-2 TGTGCCAGCAGCCTTCCCGGGACAGGGAAAATCGAGCAGTACTTC CASSLPGTGKIEQYF
TRBJ2-3 . 17 TRBD1 TRBV7-9 TGTGCCAGCAGCTCAACCGTGGACAGGGGGGACCCGAATACGCAGTATTTT CASSSTVDRGDPNTQYF
TRBJ2-5 . 11 . TRBV7-2 TGTGCCAGCAGGACCTCGGAGAGCCAGTACTTC CASRTSESQYF
TRBJ2-3 . 12 . TRBV3-1/TRBV3-2 TGTGCCAGCAGCTTCAGTGCAGATACGCAGTATTTT CASSFSADTQYF
TRBJ1-2 . 16 TRBD1 TRBV19 TGTGCCAGTAGTCTTTGGACAGGGGCACACTTCTATGGCTACACCTTC CASSLWTGAHFYGYTF
TRBJ2-1 . 14 . TRBV9 TGTGCCAGCAGCGTAGGTGGAATGTACAATGAGCAGTTCTTC CASSVGGMYNEQFF
TRBJ2-1 . 15 . TRBV27 TGTGCCAGTAGGGGCGGGACAGTGTGGTCCAATGAGCAGTTCTTC CASRGGTVWSNEQFF
TRBJ2-6 . 13 . TRBV27 TGTGCCAGCAGTCGTACTGGGGCCAACGTCCTGACTTTC CASSRTGANVLTF
TRBJ1-1 . 15 TRBD1 TRBV7-9 TGTGCCAGCAGCACCCAGGGACAGGTGAACACTGAAGCTTTCTTT CASSTQGQVNTEAFF
TRBJ2-7 . 14 . TRBV28 TGTGCCAGCAGTCAATCCCGATACCTACGGGAGCAGTACTTC CASSQSRYLREQYF
TRBJ1-3 . 16 . TRBV7-9 TGTGCCAGCAGCTTAGGGGGAGGGGACTCTGGAAACACCATATATTTT CASSLGGGDSGNTIYF
TRBJ1-4 once 13 . TRBV7-2 TGTGCCAGCAGCTTAGGGGGATTTGAAAAACTGTTTTTT CASSLGGFEKLFF
TRBJ2-3 few 15 . TRBV7-9 TGTGCCAGCACCATTGGGGGGGGCTTCGCAGATACGCAGTATTTT CASTIGGGFADTQYF
TRBJ2-3 . 22 TRBD2 TRBV3-1/TRBV3-2 TGTGCCAGCAGCCACTTCGCAGTTTCGGCTGCACTAGCGGGGGATTTCACAGATACGCAGTATTTT CASSHFAVSAALAGDFTDTQYF
TRBJ2-7 . 13 . TRBV25-1 TGTGCCAGCAGTGAAGGCCCCCTCTACGAGCAGTACTTC CASSEGPLYEQYF
TRBJ1-2 . 15 . TRBV6-2/TRBV6-3 TGTGCCAGCAGTCGTCCCAGGGGCGGTGACTATGGCTACACCTTC CASSRPRGGDYGYTF
TRBJ2-7 . 13 . TRBV3-1/TRBV3-2 TGTGCCAGCAGCCAAGATGGGTCGACGGAGCAGTACTTC CASSQDGSTEQYF
TRBJ2-3 once 13 . TRBV9 TGTGCCAGCAGCAATACAAGGACAGATACGCAGTATTTT CASSNTRTDTQYF
TRBJ1-4 . 16 . TRBV2 TGTGCCAGCAGTGAACGAAGCGGACGAACTAATGAAAAACTGTTTTTT CASSERSGRTNEKLFF
TRBJ1-3 . 16 . TRBV7-2 TGTGCCAGCAGCTTAGTCCTCGGGGGCGAGGGAAACACCATATATTTT CASSLVLGGEGNTIYF
TRBJ2-1 few 16 TRBD2 TRBV27 TGTGCCAGCAGGAAAGAAGCGGGGCAAGCCTACAATGAGCAGTTCTTC CASRKEAGQAYNEQFF